A selection of T cell receptor beta chains follows, all from one sample in a study of T-cell reconstitution after alpha-beta-depleted transplantation in children. Using its own MiXCR run on the PCR reads, TCRdb lists one record per CDR3 protein. The sample shows 70,000 or so distinct CDR3 sequences, 9.5% to 13% of them seen only once. The source was PBMCs, collected before TCRalphabeta/CD19-depleted stem cell transplant. These receptor sequences come from a boy aged 5-17 years with acute myeloid leukemia, due to receive a stem cell transplant. CDR3s include the opening cysteine and the closing phenylalanine or tryptophan. The D gene is left open where the match is weak. Size is stated for part of the rows, as once, few or many counts, or as a class when the clone is expanded.

>TRBJ1-2|many|TRBV5-1|NA
CASSLDSTNYGYTF
TGCGCCAGCAGCTTGGACAGTACTAACTATGGCTACACCTTC
>TRBJ2-2|many|TRBV20-1|NA
CSARERIRVAGELFF
TGCAGTGCTAGAGAACGTATACGGGTCGCCGGGGAGCTGTTTTTT
>TRBJ2-3|many|TRBV5-1|NA
CASRVTVSTDTQYF
TGCGCCAGCAGAGTAACGGTCAGCACAGATACGCAGTATTTT
>TRBJ1-2|few|TRBV7-9|TRBD1
CASSLGTGSSYGYTF
TGTGCCAGCAGCTTAGGGACAGGGAGTTCCTATGGCTACACCTTC
>TRBJ2-2|many|TRBV10-2|NA
CASIALNQNTGELFF
TGCGCCAGCATAGCCCTTAACCAGAACACCGGGGAGCTGTTTTTT
>TRBJ2-1|many|TRBV9|TRBD1
CASSARDRELNEQFF
TGTGCCAGCAGCGCCCGGGACAGGGAACTCAATGAGCAGTTCTTC
>TRBJ2-2|NA|TRBV5-1|NA
CASSPQADTGELFF
TGCGCCAGCAGCCCGCAGGCAGACACCGGGGAGCTGTTTTTT
>TRBJ1-5|NA|TRBV30|NA
CAWRPGHLNQPQHF
TGTGCCTGGCGCCCGGGACACTTGAATCAGCCCCAGCATTTT
>TRBJ2-1|few|TRBV12-5|NA
CASGLNGGRGGYKQFF
TGTGCTAGTGGTTTGAATGGTGGCAGGGGGGGGTACAAGCAGTTCTTC
>TRBJ2-5|few|TRBV10-2|NA
CASQRGAQETQYF
TGCGCCAGCCAGAGGGGGGCCCAGGAGACCCAGTACTTC
>TRBJ2-1|many|TRBV27|NA
CASRNSGGAYNEQFF
TGTGCCAGCAGAAATAGCGGAGGGGCCTACAATGAGCAGTTCTTC
>TRBJ2-5|many|TRBV29-1|NA
CSVEDGSPNRETQYF
TGCAGCGTTGAAGATGGGAGCCCGAACCGGGAGACCCAGTACTTC
>TRBJ2-3|NA|TRBV7-9|NA
CASRIDSYTQYF
TGTGCCAGCAGAATAGACTCCTATACGCAGTATTTT
>TRBJ1-6|many|TRBV12-3/TRBV12-4|TRBD1
CASSVTGDNSPLHF
TGTGCCAGCAGTGTGACAGGGGATAATTCACCCCTCCACTTT
>TRBJ2-3|many|TRBV7-2|TRBD2
CASSYLTSGSTDTQYF
TGTGCCAGCAGCTACCTGACTAGCGGGAGTACAGATACGCAGTATTTT
>TRBJ2-5|many|TRBV5-5|NA
CASSLVPAETQYF
TGTGCCAGCAGCTTGGTTCCAGCGGAGACCCAGTACTTC
>TRBJ2-7|many|TRBV29-1|TRBD2
CSASPGRAGAEQYF
TGCAGCGCCTCTCCCGGGAGGGCGGGTGCCGAGCAGTACTTC
>TRBJ2-1|many|TRBV7-7|NA
CASSLSLAYNEQFF
TGTGCTAGCAGCTTAAGTCTGGCCTACAATGAGCAGTTCTTC
>TRBJ2-1|many|TRBV5-6|NA
CASSPTGPPGPYNEQFF
TGTGCCAGCAGCCCCACGGGTCCTCCGGGGCCCTACAATGAGCAGTTCTTC
>TRBJ1-2|many|TRBV3-1|TRBD1
CASSRSPGQGALGYTF
TGTGCCAGCAGCCGATCACCGGGACAGGGAGCCCTTGGCTACACCTTC
>TRBJ2-1|many|TRBV7-2|TRBD2
CASSLPRVAGYNEQFF
TGTGCCAGCAGCTTACCCCGGGTAGCGGGTTACAATGAGCAGTTCTTC
>TRBJ2-3|few|TRBV4-3|NA
CASSQQDGAYTQYF
TGCGCCAGCAGCCAACAGGACGGCGCTTATACGCAGTATTTT
>TRBJ2-2|NA|TRBV10-3|NA
CAISETTGGGELFF
TGTGCCATCAGTGAGACCACAGGCGGCGGGGAGCTGTTTTTT
>TRBJ1-3|many|TRBV3-1|NA
CASSTIQTDWTGNTIYF
TGTGCCAGCAGTACCATACAGACTGACTGGACTGGAAACACCATATATTTT
>TRBJ1-1|many|TRBV5-6|NA
CASSSDPSDEAFF
TGTGCCAGCAGCTCGGACCCATCGGATGAAGCTTTCTTT
>TRBJ2-1|NA|TRBV10-3|NA
CAISEGRRTIGGNEQFF
TGTGCCATCAGTGAGGGGAGGAGGACCATAGGGGGCAATGAGCAGTTCTTC
>TRBJ2-2|many|TRBV20-1|NA
CSAISGSIGGELFF
TGCAGTGCTATCTCGGGGAGTATTGGCGGGGAGCTGTTTTTT
>TRBJ1-1|NA|TRBV7-9|NA
CASSLSQGAEAFF
TGTGCCAGCAGCTTATCACAGGGCGCTGAAGCTTTCTTT
>TRBJ2-7|many|TRBV29-1|NA
CSVTRGGRSSYEQYF
TGCAGCGTGACTAGGGGGGGTCGCAGCTCCTACGAGCAGTACTTC
>TRBJ1-3|many|TRBV12-3/TRBV12-4|NA
CASSLSDTIYF
TGTGCCAGCAGTCTGTCCGACACCATATATTTT
>TRBJ1-5|NA|TRBV4-3|NA
CASSQEWVHGQPQHF
TGCGCCAGCAGCCAAGAATGGGTACACGGTCAGCCCCAGCATTTT
>TRBJ2-1|many|TRBV6-5|TRBD1
CASRGQPNEQFF
TGTGCCAGCAGGGGACAGCCCAATGAGCAGTTCTTC
>TRBJ1-1|many|TRBV5-1|TRBD1
CASSGRLGRDRTNTEAFF
TGCGCCAGCAGCGGGCGACTCGGCCGGGACAGAACAAACACTGAAGCTTTCTTT
>TRBJ2-1|many|TRBV11-2|TRBD2
CASRGLAGGNEQFF
TGTGCCAGCAGAGGACTAGCGGGGGGCAATGAGCAGTTCTTC
>TRBJ2-5|many|TRBV24-1|NA
CATSMGGRETQYF
TGTGCCACCAGTATGGGGGGCCGAGAGACCCAGTACTTC
>TRBJ2-3|many|TRBV7-3|NA
CASSLFSGATDTQYF
TGTGCCAGCAGCTTATTTTCCGGGGCCACAGATACGCAGTATTTT
>TRBJ2-1|many|TRBV29-1|TRBD2
CSVVRLAGDRHNEQFF
TGCAGCGTTGTCCGACTAGCGGGAGACCGACATAATGAGCAGTTCTTC
>TRBJ2-7|many|TRBV7-9|TRBD2
CASSANPSRLAGGLYEQYF
TGTGCCAGCAGCGCCAACCCCTCACGACTAGCGGGAGGTTTGTACGAGCAGTACTTC
>TRBJ1-2|NA|TRBV12-3/TRBV12-4|NA
CASSLQGRGGYTF
TGTGCCAGCAGTTTACAGGGGAGGGGTGGCTACACCTTC
>TRBJ2-1|many|TRBV4-2|NA
CASSQGEEFEQFF
TGTGCCAGCAGCCAAGGGGAGGAGTTTGAGCAGTTCTTC
>TRBJ2-5|many|TRBV5-1|TRBD1
CASSLKQGVMGQETQYF
TGCGCCAGCAGCTTGAAACAGGGGGTCATGGGACAAGAGACCCAGTACTTC
>TRBJ1-5|many|TRBV20-1|NA
CSARDLRTSNQPQHF
TGCAGTGCTAGAGATTTACGGACTAGCAATCAGCCCCAGCATTTT
>TRBJ1-2|many|TRBV20-1|NA
CSASGGNYGYTF
TGCAGTGCTTCGGGGGGCAACTATGGCTACACCTTC
>TRBJ1-5|many|TRBV12-3/TRBV12-4|TRBD1
CASSSPGQGRRSQHF
TGTGCCAGCAGTTCCCCTGGACAGGGCCGCCGGTCCCAGCATTTT
>TRBJ1-3|many|TRBV15|NA
CATSPGPPPGNTIYF
TGTGCCACCAGTCCCGGACCCCCTCCTGGAAACACCATATATTTT
>TRBJ1-3|few|TRBV3-1|NA
CASSPRDRSSGNTIYF
TGTGCCAGCAGTCCGAGGGACCGAAGCTCTGGAAACACCATATATTTT
>TRBJ1-5|many|TRBV7-3|NA
CASSFRQGAQPQHF
TGTGCCAGCAGCTTTCGGCAGGGTGCACAGCCCCAGCATTTT
>TRBJ2-1|NA|TRBV4-2|NA
CASSPTGSYNEQFF
TGTGCCAGCAGCCCAACAGGCTCCTACAATGAGCAGTTCTTC
>TRBJ2-3|many|TRBV9|TRBD2
CASSSQRETDTQYF
TGTGCCAGCAGCTCTCAGCGGGAGACAGATACGCAGTATTTT
>TRBJ2-4|NA|TRBV12-3/TRBV12-4|NA
CASRGGKNIQYF
TGTGCCAGCAGGGGGGGCAAAAACATTCAGTACTTC
>TRBJ2-2|once|TRBV12-3/TRBV12-4|NA
CTCSYLIQRASITGELFF
TGTACCTGCAGTTATCTTATCCAAAGGGCTAGCATCACCGGGGAGCTGTTTTTT
>TRBJ1-2|many|TRBV10-3|TRBD1
CAISESQGGYGYTF
TGTGCCATCAGTGAGTCCCAGGGGGGCTATGGCTACACCTTC
>TRBJ2-5|few|TRBV7-2|NA
CASSLAFPETQYF
TGTGCCAGCAGCTTAGCGTTCCCAGAGACCCAGTACTTC
>TRBJ1-4|many|TRBV5-1|NA
CASSLDGATNEKLFF
TGCGCCAGCAGCCTGGACGGTGCAACTAATGAAAAACTGTTTTTT
>TRBJ2-1|many|TRBV4-2|TRBD2
CASSQPSGRTYNEQFF
TGTGCCAGCAGCCAACCTAGCGGGAGGACCTACAATGAGCAGTTCTTC